What follows are 9 T cell receptor beta chains derived from one specimen sequenced in a study of blood T cell repertoires in COVID-19. Measured with immunoSEQ multiplex PCR; TCRdb has only the in-frame clones, and not every one. This sample has about 150,000 clones, with 80% to 90% found just once. The sample was peripheral blood. These receptors all come from a middle-aged woman with acute or convalescent COVID-19.

The chain recombines TRBV30 with TRBJ1-5; D is undetermined. The V gene's germline CDR1 is GTSNPN and CDR2 SVGIG (reference sequence). This CDR3 comprises 15 residues. V lost 2 bases, J lost 4 bases, and 15 bases lay in between. The CDR3 spells CAWSYGQSPNQPQHF. CDR3 coding DNA: TGTGCCTGGAGTTATGGGCAGTCGCCGAATCAGCCCCAGCATTTT.

The chain joins TRBV5-1 to TRBJ2-3; 7 bases align to TRBD2. V dropped 4 bases and J dropped 1; count of bases not matched to a gene: 3. From germline, CDR1 is SGHRS and CDR2 YFSETQ. This CDR3 comprises 14 residues. CDR3: CASSIGGGTDTQYF. CDR3 in DNA: TGCGCCAGCAGCATTGGGGGGGGCACAGATACGCAGTATTTT.

This chain uses TRBV24-1 with TRBJ2-1, with 7 nucleotides matching TRBD2. CDR1 and CDR2 (germline): KGHDR, SFDVKD. The CDR3 totals 17 residues. Trimming cost V 4 bases and J 0 bases; bases outside gene matches: 8. The CDR3, as DNA: TGTGCCACCAGTGAAACGGGACTACAAAGCTCCTACAATGAGCAGTTCTTC. Translating gives CATSETGLQSSYNEQFF.

The chain is built from TRBV5-6 and TRBJ2-7, with 8 positions matching TRBD2. V trimming: 5 bases; J trimming: 2 bases; junction bases outside the gene matches: 9. CDR3 length: 15 amino acids. From germline, CDR1 is SGHDT and CDR2 YYEEEE. CDR3 in amino acids: CASRRRSGSPYEQYF. As DNA, the CDR3 is TGTGCCAGCAGAAGGAGGAGCGGGAGTCCCTACGAGCAGTACTTC.

This chain joins TRBV5-6 and TRBJ2-5; D call uncertain. The germline V gene has CDR1 SGHDT and CDR2 YYEEEE. The CDR3 length is 13 residues. The germline V and J ends were trimmed by 1 base and 1 base, with 5 bases remaining between them. The chain's CDR3 is CASSLYGQETQYF. CDR3 bases: TGTGCCAGCAGCTTGTACGGCCAAGAGACCCAGTACTTC.

The chain couples TRBV7-3 to TRBJ2-2; a weak D match, TRBD2 (6 bases). This CDR3 spans 17 amino acids. V dropped 0 bases and J dropped 3 bases, with 14 bases sitting between them. Germline V lookup: CDR1 SGHTA, CDR2 FQGTGA. The CDR3 bases are TGTGCCAGCAGCTTAACAGCTAGGGAGGCGGACACCGGGGAGCTGTTTTTT. Its protein is CASSLTAREADTGELFF.

This rearrangement joins TRBV5-1 to TRBJ2-7; a weak D match, TRBD1 (5 bases). CDR3 length: 14 amino acids. The V gene lost 4 bases and the J gene lost 0 bases, with 11 bases spanning the gap. Germline CDR1 is SGHRS and CDR2 is YFSETQ. CDR3 DNA: TGCGCCAGCAGCCCCGACAGACTCTCCTACGAGCAGTACTTC. Translation gives CASSPDRLSYEQYF.

The rearrangement links TRBV12-3 or TRBV12-4 to TRBJ2-7; 9 bases map to TRBD1. Losses at the gene ends were 10 bases for V and 4 bases for J; bases not matched to a gene: 8. The CDR3 totals 13 residues. CDR3 in amino acids: CATGGTGRYEQYF. CDR3 coding DNA: TGTGCCACCGGTGGGACAGGGAGGTACGAGCAGTACTTC.

The chain uses TRBV6-1 and TRBJ2-5; the match to TRBD1 covers 8 bases. CDR1 and CDR2 (germline): MNHNS, SASEGT. After removal of 3 bases from V and 2 bases from J, the junction contained 5 bases not matched to a gene. CDR3 length: 15 amino acids. This chain's CDR3 is CASSDPQGEQETQYF. The CDR3 DNA is TGTGCCAGCAGTGACCCACAGGGGGAACAAGAGACCCAGTACTTC.